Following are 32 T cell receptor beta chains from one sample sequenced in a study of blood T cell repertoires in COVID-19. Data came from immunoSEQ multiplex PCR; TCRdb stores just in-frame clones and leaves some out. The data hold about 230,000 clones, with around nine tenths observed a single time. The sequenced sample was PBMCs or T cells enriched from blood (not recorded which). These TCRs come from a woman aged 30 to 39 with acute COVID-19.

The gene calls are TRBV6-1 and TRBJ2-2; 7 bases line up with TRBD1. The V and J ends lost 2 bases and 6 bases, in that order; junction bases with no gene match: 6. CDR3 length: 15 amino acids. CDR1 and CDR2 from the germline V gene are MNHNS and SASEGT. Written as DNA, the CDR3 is TGTGCCAGCAGTGAAAACAGGGGATTCCCCGGGGAGCTGTTTTTT. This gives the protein CASSENRGFPGELFF.

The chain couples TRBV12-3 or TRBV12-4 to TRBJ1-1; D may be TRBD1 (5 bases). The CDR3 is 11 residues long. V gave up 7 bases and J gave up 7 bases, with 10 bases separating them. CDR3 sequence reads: CASTVRDEAFF. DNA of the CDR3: TGTGCCAGCACCGTCAGGGATGAAGCTTTCTTT.

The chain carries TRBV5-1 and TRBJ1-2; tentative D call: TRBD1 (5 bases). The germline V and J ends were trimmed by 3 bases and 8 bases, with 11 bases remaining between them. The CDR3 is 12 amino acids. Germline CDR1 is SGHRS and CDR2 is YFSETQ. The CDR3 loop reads CASSSREGGYTF. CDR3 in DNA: TGCGCCAGCAGCTCCAGGGAAGGCGGCTACACCTTC.

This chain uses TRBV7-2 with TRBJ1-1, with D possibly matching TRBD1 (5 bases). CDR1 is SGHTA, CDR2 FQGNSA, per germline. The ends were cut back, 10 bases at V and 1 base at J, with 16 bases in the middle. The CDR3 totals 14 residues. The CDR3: CATSLLRANTEAFF. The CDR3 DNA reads TGTGCCACTTCTCTACTCAGGGCGAACACTGAAGCTTTCTTT.

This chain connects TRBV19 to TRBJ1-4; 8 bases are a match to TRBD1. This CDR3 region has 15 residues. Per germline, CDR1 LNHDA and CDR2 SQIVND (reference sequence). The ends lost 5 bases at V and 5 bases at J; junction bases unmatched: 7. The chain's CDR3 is CASSFQQGGNEKLFF. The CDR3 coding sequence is TGTGCCAGTAGTTTTCAACAGGGGGGGAATGAAAAACTGTTTTTT.

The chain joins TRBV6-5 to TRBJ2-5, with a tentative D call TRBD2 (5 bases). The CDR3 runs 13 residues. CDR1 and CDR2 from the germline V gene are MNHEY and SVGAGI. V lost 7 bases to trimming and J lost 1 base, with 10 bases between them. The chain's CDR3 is CASIERPQETQYF. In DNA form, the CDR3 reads TGTGCCAGCATAGAGCGGCCCCAAGAGACCCAGTACTTC.

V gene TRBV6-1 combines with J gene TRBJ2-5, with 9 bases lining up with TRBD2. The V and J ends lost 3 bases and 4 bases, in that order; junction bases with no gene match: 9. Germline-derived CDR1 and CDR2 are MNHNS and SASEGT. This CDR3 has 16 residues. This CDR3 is CASSDPLGGGGETQYF. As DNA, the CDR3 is TGTGCCAGCAGTGACCCCTTGGGCGGGGGGGGAGAGACCCAGTACTTC.

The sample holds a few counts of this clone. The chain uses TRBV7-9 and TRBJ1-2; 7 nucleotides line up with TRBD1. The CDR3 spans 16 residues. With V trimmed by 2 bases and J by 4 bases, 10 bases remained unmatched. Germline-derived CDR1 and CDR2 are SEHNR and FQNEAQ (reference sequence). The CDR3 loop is CASSLLGTELLYGYTF. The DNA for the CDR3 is TGTGCCAGCAGCTTACTCGGGACAGAGCTTCTCTATGGCTACACCTTC.

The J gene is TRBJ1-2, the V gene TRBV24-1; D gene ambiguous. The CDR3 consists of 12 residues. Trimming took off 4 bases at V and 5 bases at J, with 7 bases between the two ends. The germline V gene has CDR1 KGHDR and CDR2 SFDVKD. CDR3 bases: TGTGCCACCAGTGACGCCAGGTATGGCTACACCTTC. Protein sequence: CATSDARYGYTF.

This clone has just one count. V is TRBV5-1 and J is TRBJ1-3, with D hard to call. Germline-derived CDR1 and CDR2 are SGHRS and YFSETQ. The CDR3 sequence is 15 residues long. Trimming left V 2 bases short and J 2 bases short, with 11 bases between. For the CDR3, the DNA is TGCGCCAGCAGCTTATCCTGGCAGGCTGGAAACACCATATATTTT. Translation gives CASSLSWQAGNTIYF.

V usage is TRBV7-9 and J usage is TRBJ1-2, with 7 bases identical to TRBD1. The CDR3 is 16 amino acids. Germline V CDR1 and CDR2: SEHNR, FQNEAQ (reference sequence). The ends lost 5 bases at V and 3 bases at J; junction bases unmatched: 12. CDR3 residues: CASSAGPGQRDYGYTF. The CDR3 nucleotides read TGTGCCAGCAGCGCCGGACCGGGACAGAGGGACTATGGCTACACCTTC.

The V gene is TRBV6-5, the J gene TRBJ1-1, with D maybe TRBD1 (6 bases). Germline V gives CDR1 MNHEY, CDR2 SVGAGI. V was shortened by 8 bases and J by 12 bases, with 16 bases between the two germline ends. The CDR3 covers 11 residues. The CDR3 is CASRAGVITFF. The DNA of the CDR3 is TGTGCCAGCCGGGCAGGGGTGATAACTTTCTTT.

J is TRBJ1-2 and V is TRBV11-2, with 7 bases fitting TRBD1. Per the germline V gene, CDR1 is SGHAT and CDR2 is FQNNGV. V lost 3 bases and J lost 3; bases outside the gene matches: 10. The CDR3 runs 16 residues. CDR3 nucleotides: TGTGCCAGCAGCTTGGATTTAGGGGGGACAGACTATGGCTACACCTTC. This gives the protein CASSLDLGGTDYGYTF.

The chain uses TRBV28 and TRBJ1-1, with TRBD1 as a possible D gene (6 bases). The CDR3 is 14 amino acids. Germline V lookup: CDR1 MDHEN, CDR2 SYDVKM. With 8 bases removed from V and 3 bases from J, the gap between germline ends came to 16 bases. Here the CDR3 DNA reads TGTGCCAGCGGCCGACAGGTGACCTACACTGAAGCTTTCTTT. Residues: CASGRQVTYTEAFF.

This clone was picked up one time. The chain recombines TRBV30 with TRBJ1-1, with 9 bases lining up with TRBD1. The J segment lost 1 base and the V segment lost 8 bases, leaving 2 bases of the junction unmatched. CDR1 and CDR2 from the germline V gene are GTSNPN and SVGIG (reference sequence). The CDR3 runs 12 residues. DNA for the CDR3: TGTGCCAGGGACAGGGCGAACACTGAAGCTTTCTTT. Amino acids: CARDRANTEAFF. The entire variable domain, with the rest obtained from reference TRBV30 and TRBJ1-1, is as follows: SQTIHQWPATLVQPVGSPLSLECTVEGTSNPNLYWYRQAAGRGLQLLFYSVGIGQISSEVPQNLSASRPQDRQFILSSKKLLLSDSGFYLCARDRANTEAFFGQGTRLTVV.

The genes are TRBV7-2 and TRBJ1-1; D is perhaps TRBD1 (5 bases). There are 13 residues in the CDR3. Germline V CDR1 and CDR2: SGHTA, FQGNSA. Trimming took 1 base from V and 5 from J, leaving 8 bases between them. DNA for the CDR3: TGTGCCAGCAGCTTAGACTACAGGACTGAAGCTTTCTTT. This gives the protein CASSLDYRTEAFF. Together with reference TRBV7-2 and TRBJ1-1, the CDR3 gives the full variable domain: GAGVSQSPSNKVTEKGKDVELRCDPISGHTALYWYRQSLGQGLEFLIYFQGNSAPDKSGLPSDRFSAERTGGSVSTLTIQRTQQEDSAVYLCASSLDYRTEAFFGQGTRLTVV.

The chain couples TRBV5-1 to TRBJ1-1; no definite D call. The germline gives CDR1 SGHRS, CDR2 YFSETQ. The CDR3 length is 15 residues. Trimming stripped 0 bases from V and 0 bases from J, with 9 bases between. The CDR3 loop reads CASSLVGDLNTEAFF. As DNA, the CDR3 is TGCGCCAGCAGCTTGGTCGGGGATCTGAACACTGAAGCTTTCTTT. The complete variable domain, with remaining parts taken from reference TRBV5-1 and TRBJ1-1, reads KAGVTQTPRYLIKTRGQQVTLSCSPISGHRSVSWYQQTPGQGLQFLFEYFSETQRNKGNFPGRFSGRQFSNSRSEMNVSTLELGDSALYLCASSLVGDLNTEAFFGQGTRLTVV.

The CDR3 is CASSIRQGYNSPLHF. Here the CDR3 DNA reads TGTGCCAGTAGTATTCGGCAGGGTTATAATTCACCCCTCCACTTT. V is TRBV19 and J is TRBJ1-6, with D tentatively TRBD1 (5 bases). Trimming took 3 bases from V and 4 from J, leaving 10 bases between them. The germline V gene encodes CDR1 LNHDA and CDR2 SQIVND (reference sequence). The CDR3 extends over 15 amino acids.

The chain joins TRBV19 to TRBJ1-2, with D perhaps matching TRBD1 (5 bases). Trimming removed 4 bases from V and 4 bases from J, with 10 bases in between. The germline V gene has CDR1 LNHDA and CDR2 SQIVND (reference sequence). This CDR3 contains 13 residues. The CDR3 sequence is CASSTDRFYGYTF. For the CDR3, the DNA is TGTGCCAGTAGTACAGACAGATTCTATGGCTACACCTTC.

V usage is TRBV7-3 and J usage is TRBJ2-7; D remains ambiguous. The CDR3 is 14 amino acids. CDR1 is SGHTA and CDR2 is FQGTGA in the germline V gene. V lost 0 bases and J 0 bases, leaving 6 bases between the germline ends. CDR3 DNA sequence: TGTGCCAGCAGCTTAACTGCCAGCTCCTACGAGCAGTACTTC. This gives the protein CASSLTASSYEQYF. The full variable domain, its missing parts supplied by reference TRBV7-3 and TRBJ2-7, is GAGVSQTPSNKVTEKGKYVELRCDPISGHTALYWYRQSLGQGPEFLIYFQGTGAADDSGLPNDRFFAVRPEGSVSTLKIQRTERGDSAVYLCASSLTASSYEQYFGPGTRLTVT.

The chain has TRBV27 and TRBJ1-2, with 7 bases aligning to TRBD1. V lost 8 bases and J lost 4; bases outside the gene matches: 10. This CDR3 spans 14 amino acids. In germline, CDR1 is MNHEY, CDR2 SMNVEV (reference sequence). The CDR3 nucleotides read TGTGCCAGCGCCACCGACAGGGTAACCTATGGCTACACCTTC. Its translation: CASATDRVTYGYTF.

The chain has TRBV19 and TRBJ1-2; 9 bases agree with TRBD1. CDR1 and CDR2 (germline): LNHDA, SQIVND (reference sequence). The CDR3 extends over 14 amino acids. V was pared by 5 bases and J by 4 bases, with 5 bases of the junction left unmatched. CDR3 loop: CASSVTGGSYGYTF. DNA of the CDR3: TGTGCCAGTAGTGTGACAGGGGGAAGCTATGGCTACACCTTC.

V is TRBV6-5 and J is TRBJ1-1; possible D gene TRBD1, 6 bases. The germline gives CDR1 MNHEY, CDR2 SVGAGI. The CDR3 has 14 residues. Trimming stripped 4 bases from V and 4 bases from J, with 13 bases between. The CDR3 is CASSFGGGGTEAFF. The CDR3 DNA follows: TGTGCCAGCAGTTTTGGAGGGGGGGGCACTGAAGCTTTCTTT.

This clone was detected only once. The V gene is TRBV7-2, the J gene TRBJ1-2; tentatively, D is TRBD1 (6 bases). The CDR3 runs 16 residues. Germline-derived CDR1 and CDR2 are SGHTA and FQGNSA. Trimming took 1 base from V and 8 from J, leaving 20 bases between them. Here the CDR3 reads CASSLGNRASSLGYTF. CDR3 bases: TGTGCCAGCAGCTTAGGAAACAGGGCAAGTAGTTTGGGCTACACCTTC.

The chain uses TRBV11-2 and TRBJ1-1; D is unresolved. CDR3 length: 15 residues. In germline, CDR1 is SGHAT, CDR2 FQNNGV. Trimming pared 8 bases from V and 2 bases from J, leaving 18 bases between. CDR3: CASSPISRGNTEAFF. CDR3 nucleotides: TGTGCCAGCTCTCCGATCTCTCGCGGTAACACTGAAGCTTTCTTT.

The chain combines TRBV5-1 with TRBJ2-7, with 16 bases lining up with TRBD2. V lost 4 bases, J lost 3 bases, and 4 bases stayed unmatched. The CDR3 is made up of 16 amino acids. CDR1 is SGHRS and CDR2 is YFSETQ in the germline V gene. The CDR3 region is CASSQGLAGGLYEQYF. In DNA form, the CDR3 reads TGCGCCAGCAGCCAGGGACTAGCGGGGGGGCTCTACGAGCAGTACTTC. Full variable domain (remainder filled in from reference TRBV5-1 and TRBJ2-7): KAGVTQTPRYLIKTRGQQVTLSCSPISGHRSVSWYQQTPGQGLQFLFEYFSETQRNKGNFPGRFSGRQFSNSRSEMNVSTLELGDSALYLCASSQGLAGGLYEQYFGPGTRLTVT.

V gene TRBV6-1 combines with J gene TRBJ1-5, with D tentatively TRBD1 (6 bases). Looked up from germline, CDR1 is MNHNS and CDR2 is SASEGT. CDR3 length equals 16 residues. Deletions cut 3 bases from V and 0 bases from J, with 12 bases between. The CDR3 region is CASSEGHAYSNQPQHF. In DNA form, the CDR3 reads TGTGCCAGCAGTGAGGGACACGCCTATAGCAATCAGCCCCAGCATTTT.

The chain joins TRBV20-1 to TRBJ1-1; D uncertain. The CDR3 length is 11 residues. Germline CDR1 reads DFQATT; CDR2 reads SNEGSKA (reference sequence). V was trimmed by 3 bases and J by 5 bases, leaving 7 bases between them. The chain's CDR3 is CSASERTEAFF. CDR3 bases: TGCAGTGCTAGTGAGAGGACTGAAGCTTTCTTT.

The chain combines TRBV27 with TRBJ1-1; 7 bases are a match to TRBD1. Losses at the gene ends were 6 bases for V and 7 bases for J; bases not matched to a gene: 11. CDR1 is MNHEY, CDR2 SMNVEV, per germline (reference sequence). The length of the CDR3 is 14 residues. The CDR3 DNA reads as TGTGCCAGCAGACTCGGGACAGCCATAGATGAAGCTTTCTTT. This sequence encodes CASRLGTAIDEAFF.

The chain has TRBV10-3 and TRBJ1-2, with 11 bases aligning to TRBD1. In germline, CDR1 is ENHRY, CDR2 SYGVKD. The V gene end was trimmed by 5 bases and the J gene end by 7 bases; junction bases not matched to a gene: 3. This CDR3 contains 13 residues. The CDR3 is CAISRTGGSGYTF. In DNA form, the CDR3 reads TGTGCCATCAGTCGGACAGGGGGCTCTGGCTACACCTTC.

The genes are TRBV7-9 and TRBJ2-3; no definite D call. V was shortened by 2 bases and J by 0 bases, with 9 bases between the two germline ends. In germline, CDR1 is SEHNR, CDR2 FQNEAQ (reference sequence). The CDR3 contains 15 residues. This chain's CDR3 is CASSLIPSSTDTQYF. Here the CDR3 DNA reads TGTGCCAGCAGCTTAATCCCCTCTAGCACAGATACGCAGTATTTT.

The CDR3 DNA sequence: TGTGCCAGCAGCTTGTTCGGGGACATGAACACTGAAGCTTTCTTT. The encoded protein is CASSLFGDMNTEAFF. This chain joins TRBV5-5 and TRBJ1-1; TRBD1 might be the D (6 bases). V was pared by 1 base and J by 0 bases, with 10 bases between. CDR3 length: 15 residues. The germline V gene encodes CDR1 SGHKS and CDR2 YYEKEE (reference sequence).